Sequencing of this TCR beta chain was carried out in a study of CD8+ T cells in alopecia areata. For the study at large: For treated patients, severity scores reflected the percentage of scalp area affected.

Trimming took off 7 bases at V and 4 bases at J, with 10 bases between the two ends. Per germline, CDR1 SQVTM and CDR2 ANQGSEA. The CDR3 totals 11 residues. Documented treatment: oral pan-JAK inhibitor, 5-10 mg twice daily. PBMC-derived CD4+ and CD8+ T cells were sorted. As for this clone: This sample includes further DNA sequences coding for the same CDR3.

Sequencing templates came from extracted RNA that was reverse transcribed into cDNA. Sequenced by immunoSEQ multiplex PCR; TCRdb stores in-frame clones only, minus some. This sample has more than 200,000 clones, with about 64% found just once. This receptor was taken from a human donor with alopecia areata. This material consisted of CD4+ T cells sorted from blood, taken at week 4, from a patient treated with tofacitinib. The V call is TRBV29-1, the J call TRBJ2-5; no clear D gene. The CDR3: CSALSRETQYF. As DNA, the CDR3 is TGCAGCGCCCTTTCGCGAGAGACCCAGTACTTC.